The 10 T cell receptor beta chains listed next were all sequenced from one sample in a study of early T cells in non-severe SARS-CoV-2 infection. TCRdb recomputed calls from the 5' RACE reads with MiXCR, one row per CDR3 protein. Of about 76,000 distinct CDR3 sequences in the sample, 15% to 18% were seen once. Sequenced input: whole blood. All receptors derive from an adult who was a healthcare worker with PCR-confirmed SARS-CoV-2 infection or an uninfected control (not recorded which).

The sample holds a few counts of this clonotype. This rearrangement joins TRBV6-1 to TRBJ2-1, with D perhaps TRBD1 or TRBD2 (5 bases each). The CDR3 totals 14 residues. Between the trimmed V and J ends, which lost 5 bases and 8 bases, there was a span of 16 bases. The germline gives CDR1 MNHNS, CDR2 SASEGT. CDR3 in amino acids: CASSPSQRGYEQFF. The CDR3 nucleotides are TGTGCCAGCAGTCCATCTCAGAGGGGTTATGAGCAGTTCTTC.

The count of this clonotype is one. The CDR3 protein is CASKETGRYTGELFF. The CDR3, as DNA: TGTGCCAGCAAGGAGACAGGGAGGTATACCGGGGAGCTGTTTTTT. The chain combines TRBV2 with TRBJ2-2; possibly TRBD1 for D (7 bases). The CDR3 totals 15 residues. V was shortened by 7 bases and J by 5 bases, with 17 bases between the two germline ends. Germline V gene data show CDR1 as SNHLY and CDR2 as FYNNEI.

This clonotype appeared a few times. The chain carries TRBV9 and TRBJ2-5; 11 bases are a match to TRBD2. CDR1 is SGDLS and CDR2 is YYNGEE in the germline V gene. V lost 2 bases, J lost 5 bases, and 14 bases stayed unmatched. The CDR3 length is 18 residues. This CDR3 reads CASSVSAFSGRAGETQYF. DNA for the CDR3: TGTGCCAGCAGCGTTTCCGCCTTTAGCGGGAGGGCCGGGGAGACCCAGTACTTC.

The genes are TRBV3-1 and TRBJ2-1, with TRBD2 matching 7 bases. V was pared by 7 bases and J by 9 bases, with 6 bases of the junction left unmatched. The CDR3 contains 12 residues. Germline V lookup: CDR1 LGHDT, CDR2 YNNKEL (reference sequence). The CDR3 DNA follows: TGTGCCAGCACCCACTTAGCGGGTGAGCAGTTCTTC. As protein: CASTHLAGEQFF.

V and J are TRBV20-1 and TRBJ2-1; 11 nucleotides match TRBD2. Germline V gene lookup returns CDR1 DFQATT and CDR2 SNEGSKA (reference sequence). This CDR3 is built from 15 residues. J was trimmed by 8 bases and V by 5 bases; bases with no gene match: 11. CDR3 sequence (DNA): TGCAGTGCTGACCGCCTAGCGGGAGGAGGTGATGAGCAGTTCTTC. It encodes CSADRLAGGGDEQFF.

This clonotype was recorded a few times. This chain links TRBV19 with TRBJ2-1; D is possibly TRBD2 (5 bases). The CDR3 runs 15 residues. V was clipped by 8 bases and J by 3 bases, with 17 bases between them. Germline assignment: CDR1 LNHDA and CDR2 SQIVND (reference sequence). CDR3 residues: CASQNEGAVYNEQFF. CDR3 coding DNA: TGTGCCAGTCAAAATGAGGGAGCGGTCTACAATGAGCAGTTCTTC.

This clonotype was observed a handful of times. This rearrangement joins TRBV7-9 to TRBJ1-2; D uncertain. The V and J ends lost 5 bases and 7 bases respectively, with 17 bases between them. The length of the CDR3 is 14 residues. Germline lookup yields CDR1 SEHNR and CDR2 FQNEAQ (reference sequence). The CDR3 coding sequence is TGTGCCAGCAGCGCACTTGAGGGCTCGAGTGGCTACACCTTC. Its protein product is CASSALEGSSGYTF.

The CDR3 is CASSPGQGNTEAFF. The CDR3 DNA reads TGTGCCAGCAGCCCGGGACAGGGGAACACTGAAGCTTTCTTT. J is TRBJ1-1 and V is TRBV7-3; 9 nucleotides align to TRBD1. The germline CDR1 and CDR2 sequences are SGHTA and FQGTGA. The CDR3 consists of 14 residues. Trimming removed 5 bases from V and 1 base from J; junction bases left unmatched: 2.

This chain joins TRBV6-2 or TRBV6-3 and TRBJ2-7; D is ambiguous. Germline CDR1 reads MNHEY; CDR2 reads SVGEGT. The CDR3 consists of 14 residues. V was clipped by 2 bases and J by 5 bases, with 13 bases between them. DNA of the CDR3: TGTGCCAGCAGTTACGGGCCAAAGAAGAACGAGCAGTACTTC. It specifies CASSYGPKKNEQYF.

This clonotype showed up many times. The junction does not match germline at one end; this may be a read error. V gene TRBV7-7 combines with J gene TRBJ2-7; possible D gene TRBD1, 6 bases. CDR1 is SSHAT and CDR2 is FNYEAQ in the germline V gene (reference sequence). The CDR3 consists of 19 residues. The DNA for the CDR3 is TGTGCTAGCAGCTTCTTTTCACAGGGTTCTAGCAGAAGCTCCTACGAGCAGTACTTC. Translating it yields CASSFFSQGSSRSSYEQYF.